This T cell receptor beta chain was captured in a study of shared clonotypes between healthy human individuals. About the study: Plates per donor: three CD4 naive, three CD4 memory, two CD8 naive, one CD8 memory. General study findings and limits: Clonotypes not shared had lower generation probabilities than those common to all four donors. Naive subsets typically showed greater estimated richness than memory subsets.

This CDR3 is 13 amino acids long. The V end was cut by 7 bases, the J end by 8 bases, with 15 bases between. Germline lookup yields CDR1 MNHEY and CDR2 SMNVEV (reference sequence). Naive CD8 cells comprised CD45RO-negative, CCR7-positively selected cells, excluding terminally differentiated effector memory CD45RA+ cells. As to this clone: What it binds is unknown.

The assay was run at deep level. Sequenced by immunoSEQ multiplex PCR; TCRdb stores in-frame clones only, minus some. The sample holds about 680,000 clones, around 90% seen once. The sample comprised naive CD8+ T cells sorted from blood. This clonotype was obtained from a man between 25 and 39 years old in good health. The genes are TRBV27 and TRBJ2-1, with D unresolved. This CDR3 is CASKGGWSHEQFF. The DNA of the CDR3 is TGTGCCAGCAAGGGTGGCTGGTCCCATGAGCAGTTCTTC.